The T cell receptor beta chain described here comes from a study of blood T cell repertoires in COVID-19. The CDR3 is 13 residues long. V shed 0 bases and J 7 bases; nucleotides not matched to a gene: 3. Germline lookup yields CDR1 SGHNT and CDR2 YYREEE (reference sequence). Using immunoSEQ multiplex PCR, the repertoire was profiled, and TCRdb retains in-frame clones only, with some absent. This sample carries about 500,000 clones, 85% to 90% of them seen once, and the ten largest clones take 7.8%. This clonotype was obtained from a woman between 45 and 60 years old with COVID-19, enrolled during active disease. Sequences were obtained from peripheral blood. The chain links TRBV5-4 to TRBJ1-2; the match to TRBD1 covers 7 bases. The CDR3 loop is CASSLATGTGYTF. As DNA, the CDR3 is TGTGCCAGCAGCTTGGCGACAGGGACTGGCTACACCTTC.